This is a list of T cell receptor beta chains from one sample in a study of blood T cell repertoires in COVID-19. Sequencing was performed with immunoSEQ multiplex PCR; in TCRdb, only in-frame clones are kept and a portion is missing. The sample has approximately 260,000 clones; approximately 85% are singletons. The sequencing input was PBMCs or T cells enriched from blood (not recorded which). The receptors come from a woman in her fifties or sixties who had been exposed to COVID-19. CDR3s include the opening cysteine and the closing phenylalanine or tryptophan. The order of the fields is D gene, J gene, V gene, clone size, CDR3 DNA, CDR3 protein. The D gene is left open where the match is weak. Only some rows state a clone size, as once, few, many or a class for expanded clones.

D gene: TRBD1
J gene: TRBJ1-5
V gene: TRBV5-6
clone size: .
CDR3 DNA: TGTGCCAGCAGCTTGGCGGGACAGAGCCTAGGGCCCCAGCATTTT
CDR3 protein: CASSLAGQSLGPQHF

D gene: .
J gene: TRBJ1-1
V gene: TRBV2
clone size: once
CDR3 DNA: TGTGCCAGCAGGCAAGGGCAGGGGCGAGGGAACACTGAAGCTTTCTTT
CDR3 protein: CASRQGQGRGNTEAFF

D gene: TRBD1
J gene: TRBJ1-1
V gene: TRBV30
clone size: .
CDR3 DNA: TGTGCCTGGAGTCGGGACAGTCTATTGAACACTGAAGCTTTCTTT
CDR3 protein: CAWSRDSLLNTEAFF

D gene: .
J gene: TRBJ1-6
V gene: TRBV4-3
clone size: few
CDR3 DNA: TGCGCCAGCAGCCTATCGTGGGGGGGAGTATCACCCCTCCACTTT
CDR3 protein: CASSLSWGGVSPLHF

D gene: .
J gene: TRBJ1-1
V gene: TRBV7-9
clone size: .
CDR3 DNA: TGTGCCAGCAGCTTCTCCTCGGGGAACACTGAAGCTTTCTTT
CDR3 protein: CASSFSSGNTEAFF

D gene: TRBD1
J gene: TRBJ1-5
V gene: TRBV19
clone size: .
CDR3 DNA: TGTGCCAGTAGATCCGGGACAGGGGGACTCGCCCAGCATTTT
CDR3 protein: CASRSGTGGLAQHF

D gene: .
J gene: TRBJ2-5
V gene: TRBV5-4
clone size: .
CDR3 DNA: TGTGCCAGCAGCTTGGGTTCGGTTTCCGGAGGGGTGGAGACCCAGTACTTC
CDR3 protein: CASSLGSVSGGVETQYF

D gene: .
J gene: TRBJ1-1
V gene: TRBV10-3
clone size: .
CDR3 DNA: TGTGCCATCAGTGAAGGGGACACTGAAGCTTTCTTT
CDR3 protein: CAISEGDTEAFF

D gene: TRBD1
J gene: TRBJ1-2
V gene: TRBV6-5
clone size: .
CDR3 DNA: TGTGCCAGCAATAAGGACAGGGATCGTTACTATGGCTACACCTTC
CDR3 protein: CASNKDRDRYYGYTF

D gene: TRBD1
J gene: TRBJ1-1
V gene: TRBV28
clone size: .
CDR3 DNA: TGTGCCAGCAACCTCCGAACAGGGGCGTTGTTTGAAGCTTTCTTT
CDR3 protein: CASNLRTGALFEAFF

D gene: .
J gene: TRBJ1-1
V gene: TRBV12-3/TRBV12-4
clone size: .
CDR3 DNA: TGTGCCAGCAGTACAGGAGGGAGAGAAGCTTTCTTT
CDR3 protein: CASSTGGREAFF

D gene: .
J gene: TRBJ2-5
V gene: TRBV5-4
clone size: .
CDR3 DNA: TGTGCCAGCAGCTCCGACGACCCCCACGGACTGGAAGAGACCCAGTACTTC
CDR3 protein: CASSSDDPHGLEETQYF

D gene: .
J gene: TRBJ1-3
V gene: TRBV5-1
clone size: few
CDR3 DNA: TGCGCCAGCACGTCCCTCTCTGGAAACACCATATATTTT
CDR3 protein: CASTSLSGNTIYF

D gene: .
J gene: TRBJ1-5
V gene: TRBV2
clone size: .
CDR3 DNA: TGTGCCAGCAGCACGGGACTCCCTCAGCCCCAGCATTTT
CDR3 protein: CASSTGLPQPQHF

D gene: .
J gene: TRBJ2-5
V gene: TRBV30
clone size: .
CDR3 DNA: TGTGCCTGGACCGGTGGTGTATTAATGGAGACCCAGTACTTC
CDR3 protein: CAWTGGVLMETQYF

D gene: .
J gene: TRBJ1-3
V gene: TRBV5-1
clone size: .
CDR3 DNA: TGCGCCAGCAGCTTGGTAGCGCCTATCTCTGGAAACACCATATATTTT
CDR3 protein: CASSLVAPISGNTIYF

D gene: .
J gene: TRBJ1-5
V gene: TRBV19
clone size: .
CDR3 DNA: TGTGCCAGTAGTATTCGGAGGGACCTGGGGCATCAGCCCCAGCATTTT
CDR3 protein: CASSIRRDLGHQPQHF

D gene: .
J gene: TRBJ1-2
V gene: TRBV19
clone size: .
CDR3 DNA: TGTGCCAGTTACGGTCTCTATGGCTACACCTTC
CDR3 protein: CASYGLYGYTF

D gene: .
J gene: TRBJ1-1
V gene: TRBV7-9
clone size: .
CDR3 DNA: TGTGCCAGCAACTCCCCAGGGACTGAAGCTTTCTTT
CDR3 protein: CASNSPGTEAFF

D gene: TRBD2
J gene: TRBJ2-3
V gene: TRBV2
clone size: .
CDR3 DNA: TGTGCCAGCAGTTTAGCAGTGAAGGGCGGGGGGGAACGAGATACGCAGTATTTT
CDR3 protein: CASSLAVKGGGERDTQYF

D gene: .
J gene: TRBJ2-5
V gene: TRBV5-1
clone size: .
CDR3 DNA: TGCGCCAGCAGCTTTGGCAGGGCCGTCCAAGAGACCCAGTACTTC
CDR3 protein: CASSFGRAVQETQYF

D gene: .
J gene: TRBJ2-4
V gene: TRBV18
clone size: .
CDR3 DNA: TGTGCCAGCTCACCTCCAGGGGGGTGGAACATTCAGTACTTC
CDR3 protein: CASSPPGGWNIQYF

D gene: .
J gene: TRBJ1-1
V gene: TRBV21-1
clone size: .
CDR3 DNA: TGTGCCAGCAGCAAAGGAAGTCGGGGGGCGAACACTGAAGCTTTCTTT
CDR3 protein: CASSKGSRGANTEAFF

D gene: TRBD1
J gene: TRBJ1-3
V gene: TRBV28
clone size: .
CDR3 DNA: TGTGCCAGCAGTGTTTCACAGGGGGCAGGTGGAAACACCATATATTTT
CDR3 protein: CASSVSQGAGGNTIYF

D gene: .
J gene: TRBJ1-1
V gene: TRBV9
clone size: .
CDR3 DNA: TGTGCCAGCAGCGTTACAGCGAACACTGAAGCTTTCTTT
CDR3 protein: CASSVTANTEAFF

D gene: TRBD1
J gene: TRBJ1-6
V gene: TRBV9
clone size: .
CDR3 DNA: TGTGCCAGCAGCGTAGGGGGACAGGGAAGTTCACCCCTCCACTTT
CDR3 protein: CASSVGGQGSSPLHF

D gene: .
J gene: TRBJ2-1
V gene: TRBV30
clone size: .
CDR3 DNA: TGTGCCTGGAACGGTGAGACAGTGAAACGAGATGAGCAGTTCTTC
CDR3 protein: CAWNGETVKRDEQFF

D gene: .
J gene: TRBJ1-3
V gene: TRBV6-5
clone size: .
CDR3 DNA: TGTGCCGCATTTTCGGGTGCTGGAAACACCATATATTTT
CDR3 protein: CAAFSGAGNTIYF

D gene: TRBD1
J gene: TRBJ1-2
V gene: TRBV6-2/TRBV6-3
clone size: .
CDR3 DNA: TGTGCCAGCAGTTACTCCTCGACAGGGGGCGGCTATGGCTACACCTTC
CDR3 protein: CASSYSSTGGGYGYTF

D gene: .
J gene: TRBJ1-2
V gene: TRBV10-2
clone size: .
CDR3 DNA: TGCGCCAGCAAAGGGGGGGATGGCTACACCTTC
CDR3 protein: CASKGGDGYTF

D gene: .
J gene: TRBJ1-2
V gene: TRBV28
clone size: .
CDR3 DNA: TGTGCCAGCAGTTTAATGACAGATTATGGCTTCACCTTC
CDR3 protein: CASSLMTDYGFTF

D gene: .
J gene: TRBJ1-2
V gene: TRBV10-2
clone size: .
CDR3 DNA: TGCGCCAGCAGTGAGGACAGATTCCGGACTAACTATGGCTACACCTTC
CDR3 protein: CASSEDRFRTNYGYTF

D gene: .
J gene: TRBJ1-4
V gene: TRBV7-2
clone size: once
CDR3 DNA: TGTGCCAGCAGCTTTACAGGGTGGCGTGAAAAACTGTTTTTT
CDR3 protein: CASSFTGWREKLFF

D gene: TRBD2
J gene: TRBJ2-7
V gene: TRBV7-8
clone size: .
CDR3 DNA: TGTGCCAGCAGCTTTAGCGGGGGTGGCGAGCAGTACTTC
CDR3 protein: CASSFSGGGEQYF

D gene: TRBD2
J gene: TRBJ2-1
V gene: TRBV7-9
clone size: .
CDR3 DNA: TGTGCCAGCAGCCAGGGACTAGCGGGTACCTCCTACAATGAGCAGTTCTTC
CDR3 protein: CASSQGLAGTSYNEQFF

D gene: .
J gene: TRBJ2-5
V gene: TRBV2
clone size: .
CDR3 DNA: TGTGCCAGCAGTGCCTCGGGGACCCAGTACTTC
CDR3 protein: CASSASGTQYF

D gene: .
J gene: TRBJ2-3
V gene: TRBV12-3/TRBV12-4
clone size: .
CDR3 DNA: TGTGCCAGCAGTTTACAAACAGGCGATACGCAGTATTTT
CDR3 protein: CASSLQTGDTQYF

D gene: TRBD1
J gene: TRBJ1-1
V gene: TRBV29-1
clone size: .
CDR3 DNA: TGCAGCGTTGTGGGCAGGGGGTTTTCCACTGAAGCTTTCTTT
CDR3 protein: CSVVGRGFSTEAFF

D gene: TRBD1
J gene: TRBJ1-2
V gene: TRBV6-5
clone size: .
CDR3 DNA: TGTGCCAGCGGGACAGGGAGGAATGGCTACACCTTC
CDR3 protein: CASGTGRNGYTF

D gene: TRBD1
J gene: TRBJ1-3
V gene: TRBV7-6
clone size: .
CDR3 DNA: TGTGCCAGCAGCTTAGAGGGGACAGGGGCCCCGGGGACCATATATTTT
CDR3 protein: CASSLEGTGAPGTIYF

D gene: .
J gene: TRBJ1-2
V gene: TRBV20-1
clone size: .
CDR3 DNA: TGCAGTGCTCCCCGAGCAGGCGGCTACACCTTC
CDR3 protein: CSAPRAGGYTF